The rows below give T cell receptor beta chains drawn from one sample of a study of blood T cell repertoires in COVID-19. Produced via immunoSEQ multiplex PCR; TCRdb's table is partial and in-frame only. The sample records about 140,000 clones, about 79% being singletons. The sample was PBMCs or T cells enriched from blood (not recorded which). These receptor sequences come from a woman between 50 and 59 years old who had recovered from COVID-19. Each CDR3 is given with its conserved first and last residue. A D gene is named only where the DNA matches it firmly.

TRBD1	TRBV29-1	TRBJ1-4	CSVQDRVEKLFF
TRBD2	TRBV27	TRBJ2-1	CASISGTQFREQFF
TRBD1	TRBV5-5	TRBJ2-3	CASSRHPGTGLTDTQYF
TRBD1	TRBV6-4	TRBJ2-7	CARSPRDRRRSEQYF
.	TRBV2	TRBJ1-5	CASSGGGASNQPQHF
TRBD1	TRBV7-2	TRBJ1-2	CASSLLGQGNYGYTF
TRBD2	TRBV4-2	TRBJ2-5	CASSLTRTSGTGETQYF
.	TRBV19	TRBJ1-5	CASSILRGANQPQHF
.	TRBV7-9	TRBJ1-2	CASSLGAGSGYTF
TRBD1	TRBV6-4	TRBJ1-6	CASSRTGGNSPLHF
.	TRBV24-1	TRBJ2-6	CATSDPKETNVLTF
.	TRBV19	TRBJ1-5	CAARGGLNQPQHF
TRBD2	TRBV12-5	TRBJ2-1	CASGLVVAGGRRHNEQFF
TRBD1	TRBV2	TRBJ1-1	CASNPDRGTEAFF
.	TRBV2	TRBJ2-7	CASSIAYEQYF
.	TRBV7-2	TRBJ1-1	CASSNRDNIRGAFF
.	TRBV19	TRBJ1-4	CASLGGALGEKLFF
.	TRBV27	TRBJ2-5	CASSLSGAETQYF
TRBD2	TRBV3-1/TRBV3-2	TRBJ2-1	CASSQERASGYYNEQFF
.	TRBV9	TRBJ2-1	CASSVEGAARYEQFF
TRBD1	TRBV18	TRBJ2-3	CASSAMDRGLPDTQYF
.	TRBV12-5	TRBJ2-7	CASGLETTYEQYF
.	TRBV5-1	TRBJ1-1	CASRATGSNTEAFF
.	TRBV6-5	TRBJ1-3	CASGGQISGNTIYF
TRBD2	TRBV4-2	TRBJ2-2	CASSQVAAGGNTGELFF
TRBD1	TRBV11-3	TRBJ2-6	CATQGTARRGANVLTF
.	TRBV7-8	TRBJ2-7	CASSLGRQLTYEQYF
.	TRBV7-2	TRBJ2-7	CASSLFKDSSYEQYF
TRBD1	TRBV7-9	TRBJ1-5	CASSTSRQGHQPQHF
TRBD1	TRBV5-1	TRBJ2-5	CASSLEDRGPKTQYF
TRBD1	TRBV19	TRBJ1-2	CASSTSDRVGF
.	TRBV11-3	TRBJ2-1	CASSSRHNREHYNEQFF
.	TRBV4-2	TRBJ2-7	CASSQDRRPSYEQYF
TRBD2	TRBV3-1/TRBV3-2	TRBJ2-5	CASSLLAGIQETQYF
.	TRBV27	TRBJ2-1	CATSGSPYNEQFF
.	TRBV10-1	TRBJ2-3	CASSGQDAGYTDTQYF
.	TRBV11-3	TRBJ2-5	CASSLAGLIGETQYF
TRBD2	TRBV2	TRBJ2-3	CASSPPTGLAGGTDTQYF
.	TRBV6-1	TRBJ1-2	CASSESPWGASYYNYGYTF
.	TRBV12-3/TRBV12-4	TRBJ2-3	CASSFSVTDTQYF
TRBD1	TRBV19	TRBJ1-1	CASSAWDRHTEAFF
TRBD1	TRBV7-3	TRBJ1-1	CASSLNRQGNTEAFF
TRBD1	TRBV4-1	TRBJ2-7	CASSPGGGQGFEQYF
TRBD2	TRBV2	TRBJ2-1	CASIGVTSDHEQFF
TRBD1	TRBV30	TRBJ1-1	CAWSGDSRNTEAFF
.	TRBV7-8	TRBJ2-7	CASSLVSSATYEQYF
.	TRBV7-9	TRBJ1-2	CASSLDRVGGYTF
.	TRBV19	TRBJ1-1	CASSPTGTEAFF
TRBD1	TRBV7-9	TRBJ1-1	CASSLGTGEAFF
.	TRBV19	TRBJ2-7	CASSLGGRAYEQYF
.	TRBV5-3	TRBJ1-5	CARSLAGYNQPQHF
.	TRBV5-1	TRBJ1-1	CASRINPQGSTEAFF
.	TRBV5-1	TRBJ1-5	CASSNQPTDLNQPQHF
TRBD2	TRBV2	TRBJ2-7	CASSLGGVREQYF
.	TRBV5-6	TRBJ1-2	CASSLGLNRNYGYTF
.	TRBV27	TRBJ2-7	CASSLGRGEQYF
TRBD2	TRBV19	TRBJ2-3	CASSMASGVKDTQYF
TRBD2	TRBV30	TRBJ2-7	CAWSTGAGASYEQYF
.	TRBV13	TRBJ2-2	CASSWGAGELFF
.	TRBV2	TRBJ1-5	CASSEGQGLNSNQPQHF